Listed below are T cell receptor beta chains from one sample, sequenced in a study of T-cell reconstitution after alpha-beta-depleted transplantation in children. TCRdb reprocessed the PCR reads via MiXCR and lists one record per CDR3 protein. Altogether 250,000 to 350,000 distinct CDR3 sequences are present, around 25% being singletons, with the ten largest covering approximately 11%. The sequences come from PBMCs, mostly from graft donor cells, collected 180 days after TCRalphabeta/CD19-depleted stem cell transplant. The receptor source for this set is a male patient aged 10-17 years who had a stem cell transplant for acute lymphoblastic leukemia, so the T cells may come from the graft donor. Each CDR3 is given with its conserved first and last residue. D genes are given only for firm matches. Only some rows state a clone size, as once, few, many or a class for expanded clones.

v_gene: TRBV5-1; abundance: few; d_gene: .; j_gene: TRBJ2-1; CDR3aa: CASSLESHSYNEQFF; CDR3nt: TGCGCCAGCAGCTTGGAGAGCCACTCCTACAATGAGCAGTTCTTC
v_gene: TRBV7-2; abundance: few; d_gene: TRBD1; j_gene: TRBJ2-1; CDR3aa: CASSSRQGKRFNEQFF; CDR3nt: TGTGCCAGCAGCTCCCGACAGGGAAAAAGGTTCAATGAGCAGTTCTTC
v_gene: TRBV4-1; abundance: few; d_gene: TRBD2; j_gene: TRBJ2-7; CDR3aa: CASSLILGLAGEGYEQYF; CDR3nt: TGCGCCAGCAGCCTCATTTTGGGACTAGCGGGAGAAGGCTACGAGCAGTACTTC
v_gene: TRBV5-1; abundance: .; d_gene: TRBD2; j_gene: TRBJ2-5; CDR3aa: CASSPRDYQETQYF; CDR3nt: TGCGCCAGCAGCCCCCGGGACTATCAAGAGACCCAGTACTTC
v_gene: TRBV10-3; abundance: .; d_gene: TRBD1; j_gene: TRBJ1-1; CDR3aa: CAIQDRGLMNTEAFF; CDR3nt: TGTGCCATCCAGGACAGGGGGTTAATGAACACTGAAGCTTTCTTT
v_gene: TRBV4-1; abundance: .; d_gene: .; j_gene: TRBJ1-2; CDR3aa: CASSQGRFVANYGYTF; CDR3nt: TGCGCCAGCAGCCAAGGCAGGTTCGTGGCTAACTATGGCTACACCTTC
v_gene: TRBV5-1; abundance: many; d_gene: .; j_gene: TRBJ2-3; CDR3aa: CASSLGGGTDTQYF; CDR3nt: TGCGCCAGCAGCTTGGGCGGCGGGACAGATACGCAGTATTTT
v_gene: TRBV4-1; abundance: .; d_gene: TRBD2; j_gene: TRBJ2-1; CDR3aa: CASSQVWTGKRGTSGSNEQFF; CDR3nt: TGCGCCAGCAGCCAAGTCTGGACAGGGAAACGTGGGACTAGCGGGAGCAATGAGCAGTTCTTC
v_gene: TRBV5-1; abundance: .; d_gene: .; j_gene: TRBJ2-3; CDR3aa: CASSPERGITDTQYF; CDR3nt: TGCGCCAGCAGCCCGGAAAGGGGGATCACAGATACGCAGTATTTT
v_gene: TRBV4-1; abundance: few; d_gene: TRBD1; j_gene: TRBJ1-4; CDR3aa: CASSQEPTGISNEKLFF; CDR3nt: TGCGCCAGCAGCCAAGAGCCGACAGGGATCTCTAATGAAAAACTGTTTTTT
v_gene: TRBV4-1; abundance: .; d_gene: .; j_gene: TRBJ2-5; CDR3aa: CASSQDRYVRETQYF; CDR3nt: TGCGCCAGCAGCCAAGATCGTTATGTGAGGGAGACCCAGTACTTC
v_gene: TRBV5-1; abundance: few; d_gene: .; j_gene: TRBJ2-6; CDR3aa: CASSPPVSGANVLTF; CDR3nt: TGCGCCAGCAGCCCACCAGTCTCTGGGGCCAACGTCCTGACTTTC
v_gene: TRBV12-3/TRBV12-4; abundance: few; d_gene: .; j_gene: TRBJ2-7; CDR3aa: CASSTQGLSSYEQYF; CDR3nt: TGTGCCAGCAGTACACAGGGCCTTTCCTCCTACGAGCAGTACTTC
v_gene: TRBV18; abundance: .; d_gene: .; j_gene: TRBJ2-3; CDR3aa: CASSPSGHGPSTDTQYF; CDR3nt: TGTGCCAGCTCACCAAGTGGGCACGGGCCCAGCACAGATACGCAGTATTTT
v_gene: TRBV3-1; abundance: few; d_gene: TRBD2; j_gene: TRBJ2-1; CDR3aa: CASSPGSGKPFDNEQFF; CDR3nt: TGTGCCAGCAGCCCAGGTAGCGGGAAGCCATTTGACAATGAGCAGTTCTTC
v_gene: TRBV27; abundance: .; d_gene: .; j_gene: TRBJ2-3; CDR3aa: CASSFIPLALDTQYF; CDR3nt: TGTGCCAGCAGTTTCATCCCACTAGCTTTAGATACGCAGTATTTT
v_gene: TRBV12-3/TRBV12-4; abundance: .; d_gene: .; j_gene: TRBJ1-6; CDR3aa: CASSMGQNNSPLHF; CDR3nt: TGTGCCAGCAGTATGGGGCAGAATAATTCACCCCTCCACTTT
v_gene: TRBV7-2; abundance: .; d_gene: .; j_gene: TRBJ2-7; CDR3aa: CASSLGIRRLGVIEQYF; CDR3nt: TGTGCCAGCAGCTTAGGGATCCGGAGACTTGGGGTAATCGAGCAGTACTTC
v_gene: TRBV29-1; abundance: few; d_gene: .; j_gene: TRBJ1-4; CDR3aa: CSVGHITNEKLFF; CDR3nt: TGCAGCGTGGGACATATAACTAATGAAAAACTGTTTTTT
v_gene: TRBV6-1; abundance: .; d_gene: .; j_gene: TRBJ1-2; CDR3aa: CASSTSLSPSNYDYTF; CDR3nt: TGTGCCAGCAGCACCTCCCTGTCTCCTTCTAACTATGACTACACCTTC
v_gene: TRBV5-1; abundance: .; d_gene: .; j_gene: TRBJ2-3; CDR3aa: CASSFFSPSTDTQYF; CDR3nt: TGCGCCAGCAGCTTTTTCTCCCCTAGCACAGATACGCAGTATTTT
v_gene: TRBV29-1; abundance: few; d_gene: .; j_gene: TRBJ2-7; CDR3aa: CSVWGGIEQYF; CDR3nt: TGCAGCGTTTGGGGCGGGATCGAGCAGTACTTC
v_gene: TRBV4-1; abundance: .; d_gene: TRBD1; j_gene: TRBJ1-1; CDR3aa: CASSQVLGRGLDTEAFF; CDR3nt: TGCGCCAGCAGCCAAGTTCTGGGCAGGGGGCTTGACACTGAAGCTTTCTTT
v_gene: TRBV29-1; abundance: few; d_gene: .; j_gene: TRBJ2-5; CDR3aa: CSVRIRRGEETQYF; CDR3nt: TGCAGCGTTAGGATTCGGAGGGGGGAAGAGACCCAGTACTTC
v_gene: TRBV6-8; abundance: .; d_gene: TRBD2; j_gene: TRBJ2-3; CDR3aa: CASAPNPTSGRSGISTDTQYF; CDR3nt: TGTGCCAGCGCACCGAACCCGACTAGCGGGAGATCCGGCATCAGCACAGATACGCAGTATTTT
v_gene: TRBV6-1; abundance: .; d_gene: .; j_gene: TRBJ2-7; CDR3aa: CASSRGEVYEQYF; CDR3nt: TGTGCCAGCAGCCGAGGTGAGGTGTACGAGCAGTACTTC
v_gene: TRBV7-9; abundance: few; d_gene: .; j_gene: TRBJ2-1; CDR3aa: CASSHPGSYNEQFF; CDR3nt: TGTGCCAGCAGCCACCCTGGGTCCTACAATGAGCAGTTCTTC
v_gene: TRBV27; abundance: .; d_gene: TRBD1; j_gene: TRBJ2-7; CDR3aa: CASSLDRVSYEQYF; CDR3nt: TGTGCCAGCAGTTTGGACAGGGTCTCCTACGAGCAGTACTTC
v_gene: TRBV24-1; abundance: .; d_gene: .; j_gene: TRBJ2-3; CDR3aa: CATSDPRQRTDTQYF; CDR3nt: TGTGCCACCAGTGATCCCCGCCAGCGCACAGATACGCAGTATTTT
v_gene: TRBV4-1; abundance: .; d_gene: TRBD2; j_gene: TRBJ2-3; CDR3aa: CASSQETGLAGGSLGDTQYF; CDR3nt: TGCGCCAGCAGCCAAGAAACGGGACTAGCGGGAGGTTCCCTAGGAGATACGCAGTATTTT
v_gene: TRBV6-5; abundance: few; d_gene: .; j_gene: TRBJ1-2; CDR3aa: CASGDGRGYTF; CDR3nt: TGTGCCAGCGGAGACGGACGTGGCTACACCTTC
v_gene: TRBV3-1; abundance: few; d_gene: TRBD2; j_gene: TRBJ2-1; CDR3aa: CASSQWREVYNEQFF; CDR3nt: TGTGCCAGCAGCCAATGGCGGGAGGTCTACAATGAGCAGTTCTTC
v_gene: TRBV30; abundance: .; d_gene: TRBD1; j_gene: TRBJ1-1; CDR3aa: CAWGTGGSREAFF; CDR3nt: TGTGCCTGGGGGACAGGGGGCTCTCGTGAAGCTTTCTTT
v_gene: TRBV5-6; abundance: many; d_gene: .; j_gene: TRBJ1-2; CDR3aa: CASSLGGYGYTF; CDR3nt: TGTGCCAGCAGCTTAGGGGGCTATGGCTACACCTTC
v_gene: TRBV5-1; abundance: few; d_gene: TRBD1; j_gene: TRBJ2-5; CDR3aa: CASRTGVRLEETQYF; CDR3nt: TGCGCCAGCAGGACAGGGGTGAGATTGGAAGAGACCCAGTACTTC
v_gene: TRBV12-3/TRBV12-4; abundance: few; d_gene: .; j_gene: TRBJ2-7; CDR3aa: CASSLNAGTSYEQYF; CDR3nt: TGTGCCAGCAGTTTAAACGCGGGGACCTCCTACGAGCAGTACTTC
v_gene: TRBV5-5; abundance: .; d_gene: TRBD1; j_gene: TRBJ1-4; CDR3aa: CASSRQGQWDEKLFF; CDR3nt: TGTGCCAGCAGCCGACAGGGCCAGTGGGATGAAAAACTGTTTTTT
v_gene: TRBV20-1; abundance: .; d_gene: .; j_gene: TRBJ1-1; CDR3aa: CSAMGRWQREAFF; CDR3nt: TGCAGTGCGATGGGACGGTGGCAGAGGGAAGCTTTCTTT
v_gene: TRBV18; abundance: few; d_gene: .; j_gene: TRBJ1-5; CDR3aa: CASSPRQLNQPQHF; CDR3nt: TGTGCCAGCTCACCACGACAGCTGAATCAGCCCCAGCATTTT
v_gene: TRBV3-1; abundance: few; d_gene: .; j_gene: TRBJ1-1; CDR3aa: CASSREGTNTEAFF; CDR3nt: TGTGCCAGCAGCCGGGAAGGAACGAACACTGAAGCTTTCTTT
v_gene: TRBV24-1; abundance: .; d_gene: TRBD1; j_gene: TRBJ2-5; CDR3aa: CATSDRQGPQETQYF; CDR3nt: TGTGCCACCAGTGATCGACAGGGTCCCCAAGAGACCCAGTACTTC
v_gene: TRBV24-1; abundance: .; d_gene: TRBD2; j_gene: TRBJ2-3; CDR3aa: CATSDRTSGRGTDTQYF; CDR3nt: TGTGCCACCAGTGATCGGACTAGCGGACGGGGCACAGATACGCAGTATTTT
v_gene: TRBV5-1; abundance: few; d_gene: TRBD2; j_gene: TRBJ2-7; CDR3aa: CASSVTSGRSSYEQYF; CDR3nt: TGCGCCAGCAGCGTGACTAGCGGGAGGAGCTCCTACGAGCAGTACTTC
v_gene: TRBV29-1; abundance: .; d_gene: TRBD2; j_gene: TRBJ2-3; CDR3aa: CSVEVLGRGTDTQYF; CDR3nt: TGCAGCGTTGAAGTGTTAGGGAGGGGCACAGATACGCAGTATTTT
v_gene: TRBV5-1; abundance: few; d_gene: .; j_gene: TRBJ2-7; CDR3aa: CASSLEGYHEQYF; CDR3nt: TGCGCCAGCAGCTTGGAAGGGTACCACGAGCAGTACTTC
v_gene: TRBV7-9; abundance: .; d_gene: .; j_gene: TRBJ2-1; CDR3aa: CASSGPNEQFF; CDR3nt: TGTGCCAGCAGCGGACCCAATGAGCAGTTCTTC
v_gene: TRBV5-1; abundance: .; d_gene: .; j_gene: TRBJ2-6; CDR3aa: CASSLREGGSGANVLTF; CDR3nt: TGCGCCAGCAGCTTAAGGGAAGGGGGCTCTGGGGCCAACGTCCTGACTTTC
v_gene: TRBV5-1; abundance: few; d_gene: .; j_gene: TRBJ2-7; CDR3aa: CASSRTGHSYEQYF; CDR3nt: TGCGCCAGCAGCCGGACGGGACACTCCTACGAGCAGTACTTC
v_gene: TRBV12-3/TRBV12-4; abundance: .; d_gene: .; j_gene: TRBJ1-5; CDR3aa: CASSLAPSQPQHF; CDR3nt: TGTGCCAGCAGTTTGGCCCCCTCCCAGCCCCAGCATTTT
v_gene: TRBV4-3; abundance: few; d_gene: .; j_gene: TRBJ2-3; CDR3aa: CASSQEFPGLGTDTQYF; CDR3nt: TGCGCCAGCAGCCAAGAGTTCCCGGGATTGGGCACAGATACGCAGTATTTT
v_gene: TRBV7-6; abundance: .; d_gene: .; j_gene: TRBJ2-2; CDR3aa: CASSRTPPLNTGELFF; CDR3nt: TGTGCCAGCAGCCGGACTCCCCCTTTGAACACCGGGGAGCTGTTTTTT
v_gene: TRBV9; abundance: .; d_gene: TRBD2; j_gene: TRBJ2-5; CDR3aa: CASSGTSGRALQETQYF; CDR3nt: TGTGCCAGCAGTGGGACTAGCGGGAGGGCCCTCCAAGAGACCCAGTACTTC
v_gene: TRBV11-3; abundance: once; d_gene: .; j_gene: TRBJ2-1; CDR3aa: CASSRDSGTSSNNEQFF; CDR3nt: TGTGCCAGCAGCAGGGATTCCGGGACCTCCAGTAACAATGAGCAGTTCTTC
v_gene: TRBV29-1; abundance: .; d_gene: .; j_gene: TRBJ1-1; CDR3aa: CSVGVGTMNTEAFF; CDR3nt: TGCAGCGTTGGGGTGGGTACCATGAACACTGAAGCTTTCTTT
v_gene: TRBV5-1; abundance: .; d_gene: .; j_gene: TRBJ2-2; CDR3aa: CASSSGPPNTGELFF; CDR3nt: TGCGCCAGCAGCTCGGGTCCTCCGAACACCGGGGAGCTGTTTTTT
v_gene: TRBV5-1; abundance: few; d_gene: .; j_gene: TRBJ1-5; CDR3aa: CASSLVGSDNQPQHF; CDR3nt: TGCGCCAGCAGCTTGGTAGGGTCCGACAATCAGCCCCAGCATTTT
v_gene: TRBV5-5; abundance: many; d_gene: .; j_gene: TRBJ2-5; CDR3aa: CASTRAHQETQYF; CDR3nt: TGTGCCAGCACCCGGGCACACCAAGAGACCCAGTACTTC
v_gene: TRBV25-1; abundance: few; d_gene: TRBD1; j_gene: TRBJ2-5; CDR3aa: CASSDLAGQGKETQYF; CDR3nt: TGTGCCAGCAGTGACCTGGCGGGACAGGGGAAAGAGACCCAGTACTTC
v_gene: TRBV12-3/TRBV12-4; abundance: .; d_gene: .; j_gene: TRBJ2-7; CDR3aa: CASSIRGHYEQYF; CDR3nt: TGTGCCAGCAGCATAAGGGGTCACTACGAGCAGTACTTC